These 20 T cell receptor beta chains were sequenced from one sample in a study of blood T cells in healthy people across ages (dated by TCRdb to between 2014 and 2017). Library method: 5' RACE. Sequencing was performed on an Illumina HiSeq 2500. A second PCR of roughly 7 to 12 cycles was performed with a sample-barcoded 5' primer and a J-beta primer mix. In-frame beta chains were kept once TCRdb had trimmed the public reads at Q25 with fastp and called clones with MiXCR. Identical CDR3 proteins give one entry, which carries the most common genes and DNA. Counted in this sample were fewer than 1.5 million distinct CDR3 sequences; approximately 42% of them appeared once. The ten largest make up around 8% of the sample. Sequenced material: blood. These receptor sequences come from a woman aged 18-35 years in good health.

The J gene is TRBJ1-2, the V gene TRBV9; D is unclear. The CDR3 totals 14 residues. The germline V gene has CDR1 SGDLS and CDR2 YYNGEE. Trimming took off 3 bases at V and 7 bases at J, with 16 bases between the two ends. CDR3 sequence (DNA): TGTGCCAGCAGCGCGGACCACTCCGGGTCTGGCTACACCTTC. This sequence encodes CASSADHSGSGYTF.

This chain links TRBV9 with TRBJ2-2; TRBD2 aligns across 12 bases. V lost 3 bases to trimming and J lost 0 bases; unmatched junction nucleotides: 6. Germline V lookup: CDR1 SGDLS, CDR2 YYNGEE. The CDR3 has 18 amino acids. The CDR3, as DNA: TGTGCCAGCAGCGCCCTAGCGGGGGGGCCCGCGAACACCGGGGAGCTGTTTTTT. The encoded protein is CASSALAGGPANTGELFF.

V and J are TRBV6-5 and TRBJ1-5; D may be TRBD1 (5 bases). Per germline, CDR1 MNHEY and CDR2 SVGAGI. V lost 0 bases to trimming and J lost 6 bases, with 12 bases between them. The length of the CDR3 is 15 residues. The CDR3 here is CASSYSMQGGQPQHF. CDR3 bases: TGTGCCAGCAGTTACTCAATGCAGGGAGGTCAGCCCCAGCATTTT.

This clonotype was seen only a few times. The chain employs TRBV15 and TRBJ1-5; no definite D call. The CDR3 covers 15 residues. Trimming took 0 bases from V and 4 from J, leaving 10 bases between them. Germline assignment: CDR1 LNHNV and CDR2 YYDKDF (reference sequence). The CDR3 nucleotides are TGTGCCACCAGCAGAGATCTTGGGATTAATCAGCCCCAGCATTTT. It encodes CATSRDLGINQPQHF.

In its sample, this clonotype was seen once. The rearrangement uses TRBV6-5 and TRBJ1-1; D possibly corresponds to TRBD1 (6 bases). The ends were cut back, 6 bases at V and 2 bases at J, with 13 bases in the middle. CDR1 MNHEY and CDR2 SVGAGI come from the germline V gene. This CDR3 has 14 residues. The CDR3 nucleotides read TGTGCCAGCAGATATCCGGGACACAACACTGAAGCTTTCTTT. Translated: CASRYPGHNTEAFF.

A few counts support this clonotype. The chain couples TRBV27 to TRBJ1-1; 8 nucleotides agree with TRBD1. V lost 3 bases and J lost 4; bases outside the gene matches: 10. The length of the CDR3 is 16 residues. Germline V gives CDR1 MNHEY, CDR2 SMNVEV (reference sequence). CDR3 in DNA: TGTGCCAGCAGTTTGTCAGGGGGCTTGATCCGCACTGAAGCTTTCTTT. The encoded protein is CASSLSGGLIRTEAFF.

Written as DNA, the CDR3 is TGTGCCAGCAGCTTAGAGTCCAAAAACATTCAGTACTTC. Translation gives CASSLESKNIQYF. The chain employs TRBV13 and TRBJ2-4, with D unresolved. The germline V and J ends were trimmed by 1 base and 2 bases, with 3 bases remaining between them. Germline CDR1 PRHDT, CDR2 FYEKMQ (reference sequence). The CDR3 covers 13 residues.

A note on this clonotype: The junction departs from germline at one end; a sequencing error may be responsible. The chain's CDR3 is CASGFTGGEQYF. The CDR3 nucleotides read TGTGCCAGCGGCTTCACAGGGGGCGAGCAGTACTTC. The chain combines TRBV7-2 with TRBJ2-7, with 8 nucleotides matching TRBD1. The CDR3 spans 12 residues. Germline CDR1 reads SGHTA; CDR2 reads FQGNSA.

There are a few counts of this clonotype. V is TRBV7-3 and J is TRBJ2-5, with 9 bases fitting TRBD2. Germline V CDR1 and CDR2: SGHTA, FQGTGA. Trimming cost V 1 base and J 9 bases; bases outside gene matches: 6. This CDR3 is built from 14 residues. The CDR3 is CASSLSFLAGAQYF. CDR3 coding DNA: TGTGCCAGCAGCTTAAGTTTTTTAGCGGGGGCCCAGTACTTC.

This rearrangement joins TRBV29-1 to TRBJ1-5; possibly TRBD1 for D (5 bases). From germline, CDR1 is SQVTM and CDR2 ANQGSEA. V was pared by 4 bases and J by 0 bases, with 13 bases between. The CDR3 runs to 15 residues. CDR3 bases: TGCAGCGTTGGTCCAGGGCCCTATAGCAATCAGCCCCAGCATTTT. Amino acids: CSVGPGPYSNQPQHF.

This clonotype turned up a few times. The chain is built from TRBV20-1 and TRBJ2-6, with 7 nucleotides matching TRBD1. The CDR3 spans 14 residues. Per germline, CDR1 DFQATT and CDR2 SNEGSKA (reference sequence). As DNA, the CDR3 is TGCAGCGCCCTACAGGGGTCTGGGGCCAACGTCCTGACTTTC. Translation: CSALQGSGANVLTF.

The CDR3 loop reads CASSQEPGGTVTYEQYF. CDR3 nucleotides: TGTGCCAGCAGCCAAGAACCCGGCGGGACAGTAACCTACGAGCAGTACTTC. The chain joins TRBV4-2 to TRBJ2-7, with D perhaps matching TRBD1 (7 bases). This CDR3 contains 17 residues. V was clipped by 0 bases and J by 2 bases, with 17 bases between them. Per germline, CDR1 LGHNA and CDR2 YNFKEQ.

This clonotype was counted between two and nine times. This chain links TRBV29-1 with TRBJ1-2, with 7 nucleotides matching TRBD1. Losses at the gene ends were 6 bases for V and 8 bases for J; bases not matched to a gene: 9. This CDR3 region has 12 residues. Germline V gene sequence: CDR1 SQVTM, CDR2 ANQGSEA. The CDR3 here is CSVTDGGGGYTF. DNA for the CDR3: TGCAGCGTCACTGACGGAGGGGGCGGCTACACCTTC.

V and J are TRBV5-1 and TRBJ1-3; D is undetermined. V was trimmed by 0 bases and J by 0 bases, leaving 7 bases between them. Germline lookup yields CDR1 SGHRS and CDR2 YFSETQ. The CDR3 is 15 amino acids. The CDR3 bases are TGCGCCAGCAGCTTGGGGATTTCCTCTGGAAACACCATATATTTT. Amino acid sequence: CASSLGISSGNTIYF.

This clonotype was detected only a few times. CDR3 residues: CSARDTGRDRGYEQYF. CDR3 DNA: TGCAGTGCTAGAGATACCGGGCGGGACAGGGGCTACGAGCAGTACTTC. J is TRBJ2-7 and V is TRBV20-1, with 10 bases fitting TRBD1. The CDR3 is 16 amino acids. The germline V gene encodes CDR1 DFQATT and CDR2 SNEGSKA (reference sequence). Germline trimming cut 0 bases from V and 3 bases from J; bases unmatched to any gene: 8.

The gene calls are TRBV6-1 and TRBJ2-7; 11 bases fit TRBD1. CDR3 length: 15 residues. Looked up from germline, CDR1 is MNHNS and CDR2 is SASEGT. V trimming: 6 bases; J trimming: 0 bases; junction bases outside the gene matches: 4. CDR3 in DNA: TGTGCCAGCAGCATAGGACAGGGGGCCTCCTACGAGCAGTACTTC. Its translation: CASSIGQGASYEQYF.

This clonotype was seen only a few times. The V call is TRBV4-1, the J call TRBJ2-7; no firm D call. This CDR3 is 15 amino acids long. Germline lookup yields CDR1 MGHRA and CDR2 YSYEKL. Trimming left V 1 base short and J 2 bases short, with 12 bases between. The CDR3 is CASSQVGQVAYEQYF. As DNA, the CDR3 is TGCGCCAGCAGCCAAGTTGGGCAGGTAGCCTACGAGCAGTACTTC.

The chain recombines TRBV4-1 with TRBJ1-2, with D perhaps TRBD1 (5 bases). Germline V gene data show CDR1 as MGHRA and CDR2 as YSYEKL. The CDR3 has 17 amino acids. V shed 1 base and J shed 8 bases, with 23 bases lying between them. CDR3 DNA sequence: TGCGCCAGCAGCCAAGCGGGGACTTTACTTGGGGTGTGGGGCTACACCTTC. Amino acid sequence: CASSQAGTLLGVWGYTF.

The V gene is TRBV7-3, the J gene TRBJ1-1; the D gene is possibly TRBD1 (5 bases). The CDR3 sequence is 13 residues long. V was clipped by 6 bases and J by 3 bases, with 11 bases between them. Germline CDR1 SGHTA, CDR2 FQGTGA. CDR3 protein: CASRRRGDTEAFF. Here the CDR3 DNA reads TGTGCCAGCAGGCGAAGAGGGGACACTGAAGCTTTCTTT.

The J gene is TRBJ1-2, the V gene TRBV20-1; unclear D gene. V was pared by 5 bases and J by 3 bases, with 7 bases between. Germline assignment: CDR1 DFQATT and CDR2 SNEGSKA (reference sequence). This CDR3 comprises 11 residues. Here the CDR3 reads CSAHGDYGYTF. In DNA form, the CDR3 reads TGCAGTGCTCATGGGGACTATGGCTACACCTTC.